What follows is one TCR beta chain and its context. Its matching antigen is unknown. These data belong to a study of blood T cells in healthy people across ages. General study results and limits: Naive CD4+ cell counts and diversity both ran higher in long-lived than in aged donors. Older age coincided with a roughly linear decline in TCR beta diversity per million T cells. The lack of PBMC sorting stopped any conclusive naive versus antigen-experienced comparison.

The authors ran a second PCR of 7 to 11 cycles using a sample-barcoded 5' primer and a J-beta primer mix. From the 5' RACE reads, TCRdb called clonotypes with MiXCR, one entry per CDR3 protein. The sample lists a few hundred thousand distinct CDR3 sequences; 27% were seen once. The CDR3 is 16 residues long. V dropped 4 bases and J dropped 6; count of bases not matched to a gene: 11. CDR1 and CDR2 from the germline V gene are KGHDR and SFDVKD. The receptor's source is a woman aged 70-85 years in good health. The sequenced material came from blood. The J gene is TRBJ2-7, the V gene TRBV24-1, with TRBD1 matching 10 bases. For the CDR3, the DNA is TGTGCCACCAGTGAGACCGGGACAGGGGCTTTGGGCGAGCAGTACTTC. Translated: CATSETGTGALGEQYF.